Presented here are 17 T cell receptor beta chains from one specimen sequenced in a study of CD8+ T cells in alopecia areata. Treatment: oral pan-JAK inhibitor, 5-10 mg twice daily. Isolated RNA was reverse transcribed into cDNA used as the sequencing template. Data came from immunoSEQ multiplex PCR; TCRdb stores just in-frame clones and leaves some out. The table lists under 150,000 clones, 53% of them singletons. Sequencing used CD4+ T cells sorted from blood, obtained at week 4, from a patient treated with tofacitinib. The receptors here all came from a human donor with alopecia areata.

The chain is built from TRBV30 and TRBJ2-5, with D tentatively TRBD1 (5 bases). Trimming took off 2 bases at V and 2 bases at J, with 9 bases between the two ends. The CDR3 sequence is 13 residues long. Germline-derived CDR1 and CDR2 are GTSNPN and SVGIG (reference sequence). The CDR3 DNA sequence: TGTGCCTGGAGTCCTGACAGACAAGAGACCCAGTACTTC. As protein: CAWSPDRQETQYF.

This chain connects TRBV9 to TRBJ1-6; D gene uncertain. The CDR3 length is 14 residues. The V gene's germline CDR1 is SGDLS and CDR2 YYNGEE. V dropped 0 bases and J dropped 8 bases, with 9 bases sitting between them. The CDR3 nucleotides read TGTGCCAGCAGCGTAGTCCAGGAAGATTCACCCCTCCACTTT. The encoded protein is CASSVVQEDSPLHF. The full variable domain, rest sourced from reference TRBV9 and TRBJ1-6, is DSGVTQTPKHLITATGQRVTLRCSPRSGDLSVYWYQQSLDQGLQFLIQYYNGEERAKGNILERFSAQQFPDLHSELNLSSLELGDSALYFCASSVVQEDSPLHFGNGTRLTVT.

V usage is TRBV30 and J usage is TRBJ2-7, with 13 bases that match TRBD2. The CDR3 contains 15 residues. The J segment lost 1 base and the V segment lost 1 base, leaving 1 base of the junction unmatched. Germline CDR1 reads GTSNPN; CDR2 reads SVGIG (reference sequence). The CDR3 bases are TGTGCCTGGAGTGCGACTAGCGGGGGGTCCTACGAGCAGTACTTC. It encodes CAWSATSGGSYEQYF.

In regard to this clone: At one end, the junction sequence differs from germline, possibly due to a read error. The chain couples TRBV25-1 to TRBJ1-2; no firm D call. This CDR3 contains 12 residues. CDR1 and CDR2 from the germline V gene are MGHDK and SYGVNS. CDR3 loop: CASSEYLYGYTF. The DNA for the CDR3 is TGTGCCAGCAGCGAATACCTCTATGGCTACACCTTC.

The V call is TRBV7-9, the J call TRBJ2-4; possibly TRBD1 for D (5 bases). The ends were cut back, 2 bases at V and 6 bases at J, with 5 bases in the middle. The CDR3 length is 12 residues. Germline values: CDR1 SEHNR, CDR2 FQNEAQ (reference sequence). CDR3 loop: CASSLQGNIQYF. CDR3 DNA: TGTGCCAGCAGCTTACAGGGAAACATTCAGTACTTC. The full variable domain, completed using reference TRBV7-9 and TRBJ2-4, is DTGVSQNPRHKITKRGQNVTFRCDPISEHNRLYWYRQTLGQGPEFLTYFQNEAQLEKSRLLSDRFSAERPKGSFSTLEIQRTEQGDSAMYLCASSLQGNIQYFGAGTRLSVL.

This chain links TRBV5-4 with TRBJ2-1; 8 positions agree with TRBD2. CDR3 length equals 14 residues. Trimming took 4 bases from V and 8 from J; bases not matched to a gene: 8. CDR1 SGHNT and CDR2 YYREEE come from the germline V gene (reference sequence). The CDR3 nucleotides read TGTGCCAGCAGCATACAGGGACTAGACGATGAGCAGTTCTTC. This gives the protein CASSIQGLDDEQFF.

This clone turned up a few times. This chain connects TRBV6-6 to TRBJ2-1, with D uncertain. In germline, CDR1 is MNHNY, CDR2 SVGAGI (reference sequence). The V end was cut by 11 bases, the J end by 4 bases, with 3 bases between. The CDR3 consists of 9 residues. The CDR3 DNA is TGTGCCCCTTACAATGAGCAGTTCTTC. It specifies CAPYNEQFF.

DNA of the CDR3: TGTGCCAGCAGCGGATCGAATTTCGGGAGTTCCTACGAGCAGTACTTC. Its translation: CASSGSNFGSSYEQYF. The rearrangement uses TRBV5-6 and TRBJ2-7; weak D call: TRBD2 (6 bases). V lost 4 bases to trimming and J lost 1 base, with 18 bases between them. The CDR3 extends over 16 amino acids. CDR1 is SGHDT and CDR2 is YYEEEE in the germline V gene.

The chain has TRBV19 and TRBJ2-4; 8 positions agree with TRBD2. With 5 bases clipped from V and 7 bases from J, the junction kept 7 bases outside the gene matches. The CDR3 contains 14 residues. In germline, CDR1 is LNHDA, CDR2 SQIVND (reference sequence). The CDR3 nucleotides are TGTGCCAGTAGTGGACCCGGGACTAGTAACATTCAGTACTTC. This encodes CASSGPGTSNIQYF.

The J gene is TRBJ1-3, the V gene TRBV29-1; D remains unclear. The germline CDR1 and CDR2 sequences are SQVTM and ANQGSEA. V was cut by 4 bases and J by 7 bases, with 14 bases left in between. This CDR3 is 13 amino acids long. Written as DNA, the CDR3 is TGCAGCGTTGGCCCCCATGACAAGAACACCATATATTTT. Encoded protein: CSVGPHDKNTIYF.

The chain joins TRBV14 to TRBJ2-3; no clear D gene. Trimming shortened V by 4 bases and J by 3 bases, and 8 bases separated the two germline ends. CDR1 SGHDN and CDR2 FVKESK come from the germline V gene. The CDR3 has 13 residues. The DNA of the CDR3 is TGTGCCAGCAGCCCCCTCGGAACAGATACGCAGTATTTT. Translation gives CASSPLGTDTQYF.

This chain connects TRBV7-8 to TRBJ2-3; 9 bases fit TRBD2. CDR1 and CDR2 (germline): SGHVS, FQNEAQ. The CDR3 is 14 residues long. After removal of 8 bases from V and 4 bases from J, the junction contained 7 bases not matched to a gene. Here the CDR3 DNA reads TGTGCCAGCGCAGCGGGAGGAACCCCAGATACGCAGTATTTT. Translated, it gives CASAAGGTPDTQYF.

This clone turned up a few times. The rearrangement uses TRBV7-2 and TRBJ1-2; no firm D call. V lost 1 base to trimming and J lost 1 base, with 10 bases between them. The CDR3 covers 15 residues. Germline-derived CDR1 and CDR2 are SGHTA and FQGNSA. This CDR3 reads CASSLVTAVNYGYTF. As DNA, the CDR3 is TGTGCCAGCAGCTTAGTTACGGCAGTTAACTATGGCTACACCTTC.

To note about this clone: The sample has other DNA sequences that encode this CDR3 too. J is TRBJ2-7 and V is TRBV11-2; 14 bases fit TRBD2. Germline CDR1 is SGHAT and CDR2 is FQNNGV. The ends lost 1 base at V and 2 bases at J; junction bases unmatched: 4. The CDR3 runs to 17 residues. The CDR3: CASSLVVTSGRAYEQYF. Here the CDR3 DNA reads TGTGCCAGCAGCTTAGTCGTGACTAGCGGGAGGGCCTACGAGCAGTACTTC.

This chain joins TRBV6-1 and TRBJ1-2; 9 nucleotides align to TRBD1. The junction had 8 bases not matched to a gene; V was cut back by 6 bases and J by 6 bases. Per germline, CDR1 MNHNS and CDR2 SASEGT. The CDR3 runs to 14 residues. DNA of the CDR3: TGTGCCAGCAGAAAACTCGGGACAGGGAATGGCTACACCTTC. This gives the protein CASRKLGTGNGYTF.

This clone was observed a few times. The chain joins TRBV29-1 to TRBJ1-1; tentative D call: TRBD1 (5 bases). The length of the CDR3 is 11 residues. V lost 7 bases to trimming and J lost 7 bases, with 13 bases between them. Germline V gives CDR1 SQVTM, CDR2 ANQGSEA. CDR3 loop: CSAGGGREAFF. CDR3 bases: TGCAGCGCCGGTGGGGGACGTGAAGCTTTCTTT.

This clone has more than one count but fewer than ten. This chain joins TRBV5-1 and TRBJ1-2; D ambiguous. The CDR3 is 15 residues long. V was cut by 0 bases and J by 0 bases, with 9 bases left in between. In germline, CDR1 is SGHRS, CDR2 YFSETQ. CDR3 loop: CASSLEAGPNYGYTF. As DNA, the CDR3 is TGCGCCAGCAGCTTGGAAGCAGGCCCTAACTATGGCTACACCTTC. Supplemented by reference TRBV5-1 and TRBJ1-2, the full variable domain reads KAGVTQTPRYLIKTRGQQVTLSCSPISGHRSVSWYQQTPGQGLQFLFEYFSETQRNKGNFPGRFSGRQFSNSRSEMNVSTLELGDSALYLCASSLEAGPNYGYTFGSGTRLTVV.